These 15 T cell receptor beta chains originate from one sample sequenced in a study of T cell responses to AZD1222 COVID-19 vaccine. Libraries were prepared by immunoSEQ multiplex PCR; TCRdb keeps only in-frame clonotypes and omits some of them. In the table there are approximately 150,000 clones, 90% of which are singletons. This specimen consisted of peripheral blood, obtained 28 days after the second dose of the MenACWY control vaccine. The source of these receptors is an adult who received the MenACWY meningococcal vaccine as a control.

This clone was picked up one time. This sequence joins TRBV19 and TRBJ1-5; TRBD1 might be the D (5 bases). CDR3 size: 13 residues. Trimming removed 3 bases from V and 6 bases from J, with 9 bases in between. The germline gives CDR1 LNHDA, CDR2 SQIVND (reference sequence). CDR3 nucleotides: TGTGCCAGTAGTATGGAGGGGCTTCAGCCCCAGCATTTT. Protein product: CASSMEGLQPQHF.

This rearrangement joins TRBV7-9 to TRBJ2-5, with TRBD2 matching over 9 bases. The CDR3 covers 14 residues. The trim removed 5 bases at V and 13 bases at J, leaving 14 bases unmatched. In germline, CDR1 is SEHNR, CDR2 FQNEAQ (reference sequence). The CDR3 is CASSLGTSPHLPYF. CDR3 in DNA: TGTGCCAGCAGCCTAGGGACTAGCCCCCACCTCCCGTACTTC.

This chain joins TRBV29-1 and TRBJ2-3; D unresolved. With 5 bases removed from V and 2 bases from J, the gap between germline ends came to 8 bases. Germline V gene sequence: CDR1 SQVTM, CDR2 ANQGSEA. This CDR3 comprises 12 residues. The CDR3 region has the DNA TGCAGCGTTCGGAGCTACACAGATACGCAGTATTTT. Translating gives CSVRSYTDTQYF.

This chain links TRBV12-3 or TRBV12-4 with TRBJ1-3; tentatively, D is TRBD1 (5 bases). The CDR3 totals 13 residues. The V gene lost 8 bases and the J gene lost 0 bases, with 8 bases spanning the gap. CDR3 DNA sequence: TGTGCCAGCGCGGGGGGCTCTGGAAACACCATATATTTT. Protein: CASAGGSGNTIYF.

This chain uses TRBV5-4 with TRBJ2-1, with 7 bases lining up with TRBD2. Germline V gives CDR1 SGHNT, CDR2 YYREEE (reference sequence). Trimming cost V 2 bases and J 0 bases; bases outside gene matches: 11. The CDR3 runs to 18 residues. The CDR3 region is CASSLSSGGGSSYNEQFF. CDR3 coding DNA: TGTGCCAGCAGCTTATCCTCTGGCGGGGGAAGCTCCTACAATGAGCAGTTCTTC.

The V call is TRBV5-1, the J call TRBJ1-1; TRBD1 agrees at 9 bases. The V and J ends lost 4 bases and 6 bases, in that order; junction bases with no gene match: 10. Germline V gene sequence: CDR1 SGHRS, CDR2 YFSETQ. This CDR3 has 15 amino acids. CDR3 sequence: CASSQGTGTVSEAFF. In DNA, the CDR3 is TGCGCCAGCAGCCAAGGGACAGGGACGGTTTCTGAAGCTTTCTTT.

CDR3 in amino acids: CASSGHTLNTGELFF. In DNA form, the CDR3 reads TGTGCCAGCAGCGGACATACACTGAACACCGGGGAGCTGTTTTTT. The chain carries TRBV9 and TRBJ2-2; D gene unclear. This CDR3 contains 15 residues. V was cut by 3 bases and J by 1 base, with 10 bases left in between. The germline V gene has CDR1 SGDLS and CDR2 YYNGEE.

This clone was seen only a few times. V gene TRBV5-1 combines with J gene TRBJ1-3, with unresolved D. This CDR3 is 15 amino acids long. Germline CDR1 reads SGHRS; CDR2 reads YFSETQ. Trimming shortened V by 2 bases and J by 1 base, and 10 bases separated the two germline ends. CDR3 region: CASSLSSSSGNTIYF. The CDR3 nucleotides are TGCGCCAGCAGCTTATCATCTAGTTCTGGAAACACCATATATTTT.

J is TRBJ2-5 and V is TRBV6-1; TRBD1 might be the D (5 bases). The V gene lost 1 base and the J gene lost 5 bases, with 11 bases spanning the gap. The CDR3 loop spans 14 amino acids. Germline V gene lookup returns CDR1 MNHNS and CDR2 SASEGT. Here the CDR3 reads CASSEVAGQETQYF. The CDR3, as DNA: TGTGCCAGCAGTGAAGTGGCAGGGCAGGAGACCCAGTACTTC.

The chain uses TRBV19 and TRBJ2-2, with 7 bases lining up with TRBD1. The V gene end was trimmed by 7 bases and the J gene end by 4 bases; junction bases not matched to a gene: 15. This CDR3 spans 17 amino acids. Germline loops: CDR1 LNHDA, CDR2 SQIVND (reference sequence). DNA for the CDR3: TGTGCCAGTATCTCCGTGGTGGGGGACAGCTTCACCGGGGAGCTGTTTTTT. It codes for CASISVVGDSFTGELFF.

Here the CDR3 reads CASSVEGNYGYTF. CDR3 in DNA: TGTGCCAGCAGCGTAGAAGGGAACTATGGCTACACCTTC. The V and J genes are TRBV9 and TRBJ1-2; D gene uncertain. Trimming stripped 0 bases from V and 2 bases from J, with 5 bases between. There are 13 residues in the CDR3. In germline, CDR1 is SGDLS, CDR2 YYNGEE.

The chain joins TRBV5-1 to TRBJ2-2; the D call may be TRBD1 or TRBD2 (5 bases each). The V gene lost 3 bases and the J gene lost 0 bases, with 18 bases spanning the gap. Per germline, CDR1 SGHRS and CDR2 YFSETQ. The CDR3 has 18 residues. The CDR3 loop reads CASSSNPRDGANTGELFF. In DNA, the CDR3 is TGCGCCAGCAGCTCCAACCCCCGGGACGGCGCGAACACCGGGGAGCTGTTTTTT. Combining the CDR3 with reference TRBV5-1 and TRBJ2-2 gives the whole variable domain KAGVTQTPRYLIKTRGQQVTLSCSPISGHRSVSWYQQTPGQGLQFLFEYFSETQRNKGNFPGRFSGRQFSNSRSEMNVSTLELGDSALYLCASSSNPRDGANTGELFFGEGSRLTVL.

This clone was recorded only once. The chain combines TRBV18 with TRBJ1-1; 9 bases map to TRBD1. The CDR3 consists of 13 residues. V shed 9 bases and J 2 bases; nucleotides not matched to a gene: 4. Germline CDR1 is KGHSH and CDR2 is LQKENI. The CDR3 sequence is CASLQGANTEAFF. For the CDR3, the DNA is TGTGCCAGTTTACAGGGGGCAAACACTGAAGCTTTCTTT.

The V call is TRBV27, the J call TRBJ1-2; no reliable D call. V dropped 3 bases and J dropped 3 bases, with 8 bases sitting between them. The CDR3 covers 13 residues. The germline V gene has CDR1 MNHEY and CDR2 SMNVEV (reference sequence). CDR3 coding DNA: TGTGCCAGCAGTTTCACAGCTGACTATGGCTACACCTTC. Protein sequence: CASSFTADYGYTF.

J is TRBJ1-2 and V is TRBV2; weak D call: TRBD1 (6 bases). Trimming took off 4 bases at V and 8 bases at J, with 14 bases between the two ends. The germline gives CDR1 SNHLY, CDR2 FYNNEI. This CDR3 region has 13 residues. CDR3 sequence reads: CASSVRQVGGYTF. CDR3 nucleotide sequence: TGTGCCAGCAGTGTTCGACAGGTGGGGGGCTACACCTTC.